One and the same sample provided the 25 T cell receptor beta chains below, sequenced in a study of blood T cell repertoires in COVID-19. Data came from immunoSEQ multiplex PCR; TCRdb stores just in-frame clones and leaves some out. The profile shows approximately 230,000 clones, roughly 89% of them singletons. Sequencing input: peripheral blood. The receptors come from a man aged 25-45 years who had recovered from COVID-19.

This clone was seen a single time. DNA of the CDR3: TGTGCCAGCAGCTTAGGGGCGGGACTAGCGGCGAATGAGCAGTTCTTC. This encodes CASSLGAGLAANEQFF. The chain uses TRBV7-9 and TRBJ2-1; 11 nucleotides line up with TRBD2. The CDR3 runs 16 residues. Germline V gene lookup returns CDR1 SEHNR and CDR2 FQNEAQ (reference sequence). V was clipped by 1 base and J by 7 bases; unmatched bases: 6.

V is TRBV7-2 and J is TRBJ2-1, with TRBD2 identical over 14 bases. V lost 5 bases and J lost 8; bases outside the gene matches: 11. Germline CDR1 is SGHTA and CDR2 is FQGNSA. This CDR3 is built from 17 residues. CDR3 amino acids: CASSPTGTSGGLHEQFF. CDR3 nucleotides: TGTGCCAGCAGCCCGACCGGGACTAGCGGGGGCCTCCATGAGCAGTTCTTC. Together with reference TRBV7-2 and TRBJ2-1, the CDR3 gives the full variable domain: GAGVSQSPSNKVTEKGKDVELRCDPISGHTALYWYRQSLGQGLEFLIYFQGNSAPDKSGLPSDRFSAERTGGSVSTLTIQRTQQEDSAVYLCASSPTGTSGGLHEQFFGPGTRLTVL.

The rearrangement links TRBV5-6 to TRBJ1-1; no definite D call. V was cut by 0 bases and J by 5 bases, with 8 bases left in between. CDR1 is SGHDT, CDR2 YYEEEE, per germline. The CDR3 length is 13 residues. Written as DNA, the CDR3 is TGTGCCAGCAGCTTGGCCTCCTTGACTGAAGCTTTCTTT. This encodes CASSLASLTEAFF.

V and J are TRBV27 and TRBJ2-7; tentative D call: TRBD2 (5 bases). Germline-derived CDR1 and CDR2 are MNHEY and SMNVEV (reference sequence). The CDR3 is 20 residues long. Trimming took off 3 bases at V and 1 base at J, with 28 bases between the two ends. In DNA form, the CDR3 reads TGTGCCAGCAGTTTCACGGGGTCCGGATTCGGGTCGGGGAAGTCCTACGAGCAGTACTTC. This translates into CASSFTGSGFGSGKSYEQYF.

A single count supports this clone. CDR3 sequence (DNA): TGTGCCAGCAGCAGCCCTGAAGTGGCACTGCGGGCCCCGAACACCGGGGAGCTGTTTTTT. It encodes CASSSPEVALRAPNTGELFF. The V call is TRBV7-8, the J call TRBJ2-2, with a possible D match to TRBD2 (5 bases). The V end lost 5 bases, the J end lost 0 bases, and 25 bases lay between the germline ends. CDR1 and CDR2 (germline): SGHVS, FQNEAQ. The CDR3 runs 20 residues.

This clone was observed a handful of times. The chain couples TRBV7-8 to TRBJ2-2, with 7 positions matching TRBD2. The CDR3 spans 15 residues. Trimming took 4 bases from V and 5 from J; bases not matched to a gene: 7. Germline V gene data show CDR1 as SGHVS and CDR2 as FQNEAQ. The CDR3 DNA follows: TGTGCCAGCAGCTCGTTGGGGCGGGGGACCGGGGAGCTGTTTTTT. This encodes CASSSLGRGTGELFF.

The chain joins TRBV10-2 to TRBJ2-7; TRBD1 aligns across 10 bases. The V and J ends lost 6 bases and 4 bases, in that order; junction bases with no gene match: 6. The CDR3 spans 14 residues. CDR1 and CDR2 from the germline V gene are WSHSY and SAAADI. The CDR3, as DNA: TGCGCCAGCAGCCAACCGGGACAGGGGTACGAGCAGTACTTC. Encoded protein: CASSQPGQGYEQYF.

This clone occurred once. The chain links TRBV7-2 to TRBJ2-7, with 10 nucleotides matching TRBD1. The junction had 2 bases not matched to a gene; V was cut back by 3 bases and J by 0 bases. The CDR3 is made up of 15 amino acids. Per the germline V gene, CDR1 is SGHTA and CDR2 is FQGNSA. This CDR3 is CASSLWTGGSYEQYF. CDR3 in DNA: TGTGCCAGCAGCTTGTGGACAGGGGGCTCCTACGAGCAGTACTTC.

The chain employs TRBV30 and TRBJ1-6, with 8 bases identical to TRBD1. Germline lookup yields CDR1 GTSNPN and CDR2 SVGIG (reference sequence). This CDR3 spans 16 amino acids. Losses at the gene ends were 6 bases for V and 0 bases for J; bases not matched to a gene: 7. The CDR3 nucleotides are TGTGCCTGCCAAACAGGGGGTAGCTCCTATAATTCACCCCTCCACTTT. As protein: CACQTGGSSYNSPLHF.

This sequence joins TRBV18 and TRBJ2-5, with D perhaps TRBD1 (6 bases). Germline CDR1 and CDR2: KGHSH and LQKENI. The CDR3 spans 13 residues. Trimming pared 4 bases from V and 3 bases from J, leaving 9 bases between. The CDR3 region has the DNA TGTGCCAGCTCACAGGACAGTAAAGAGACCCAGTACTTC. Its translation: CASSQDSKETQYF.

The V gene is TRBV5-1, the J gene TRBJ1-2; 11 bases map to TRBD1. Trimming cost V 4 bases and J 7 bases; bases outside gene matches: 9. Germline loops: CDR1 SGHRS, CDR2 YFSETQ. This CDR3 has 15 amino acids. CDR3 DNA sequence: TGCGCCAGCAGCCCCGTGGACAGGGGGCGCGGTGGCTACACCTTC. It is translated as CASSPVDRGRGGYTF.

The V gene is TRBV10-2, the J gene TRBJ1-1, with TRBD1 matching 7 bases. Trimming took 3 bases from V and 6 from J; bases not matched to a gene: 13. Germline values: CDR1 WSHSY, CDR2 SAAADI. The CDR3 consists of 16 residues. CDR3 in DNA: TGCGCCAGCAGTGAAGTCCTCGACAGGGCGAAAGCTGAAGCTTTCTTT. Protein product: CASSEVLDRAKAEAFF.

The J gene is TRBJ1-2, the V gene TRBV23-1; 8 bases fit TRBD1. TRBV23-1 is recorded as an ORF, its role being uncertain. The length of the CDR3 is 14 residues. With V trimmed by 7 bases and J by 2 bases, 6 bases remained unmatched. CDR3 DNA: TGCGCCAGCATATTCAGGGGGCGAAACTATGGCTACACCTTC. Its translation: CASIFRGRNYGYTF.

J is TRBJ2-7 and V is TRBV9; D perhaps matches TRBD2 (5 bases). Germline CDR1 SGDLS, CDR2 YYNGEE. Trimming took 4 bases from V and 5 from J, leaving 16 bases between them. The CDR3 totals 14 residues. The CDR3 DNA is TGTGCCAGCAGCTTGACATGGGTCGGGAACGAGCAGTACTTC. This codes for CASSLTWVGNEQYF.

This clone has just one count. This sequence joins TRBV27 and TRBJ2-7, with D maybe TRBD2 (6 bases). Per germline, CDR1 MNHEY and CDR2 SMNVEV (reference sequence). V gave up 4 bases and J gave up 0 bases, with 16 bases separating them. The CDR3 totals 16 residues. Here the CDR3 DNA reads TGTGCCAGCAGTTCCTGGGACTTCCCGAGCTCCTACGAGCAGTACTTC. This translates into CASSSWDFPSSYEQYF.

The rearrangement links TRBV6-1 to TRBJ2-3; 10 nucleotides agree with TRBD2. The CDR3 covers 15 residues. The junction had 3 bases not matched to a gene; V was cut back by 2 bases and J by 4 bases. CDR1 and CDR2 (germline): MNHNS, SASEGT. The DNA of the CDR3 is TGTGCCAGCAGTGAACGAGCGGGGGGGCCAGATACGCAGTATTTT. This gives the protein CASSERAGGPDTQYF.

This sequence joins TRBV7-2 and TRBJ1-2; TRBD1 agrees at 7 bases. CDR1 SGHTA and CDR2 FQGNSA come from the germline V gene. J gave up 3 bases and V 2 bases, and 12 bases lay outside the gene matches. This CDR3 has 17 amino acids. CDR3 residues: CASSLTGVPKAYYGYTF. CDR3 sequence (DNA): TGTGCCAGCAGCTTAACAGGGGTCCCTAAGGCATACTATGGCTACACCTTC.

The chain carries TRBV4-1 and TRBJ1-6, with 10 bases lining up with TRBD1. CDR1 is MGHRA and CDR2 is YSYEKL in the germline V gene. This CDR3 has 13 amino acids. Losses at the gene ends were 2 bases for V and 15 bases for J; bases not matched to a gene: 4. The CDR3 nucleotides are TGCGCCAGCAGCCAAATGACAGGGGGCGTCCTCCACTTT. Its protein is CASSQMTGGVLHF.

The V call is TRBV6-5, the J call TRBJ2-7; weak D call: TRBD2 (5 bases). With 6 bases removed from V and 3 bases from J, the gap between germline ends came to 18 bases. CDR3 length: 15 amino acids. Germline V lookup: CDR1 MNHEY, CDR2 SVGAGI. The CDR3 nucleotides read TGTGCCAGCAGGACGGACTCTTTCACCTTCTACGAGCAGTACTTC. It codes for CASRTDSFTFYEQYF.

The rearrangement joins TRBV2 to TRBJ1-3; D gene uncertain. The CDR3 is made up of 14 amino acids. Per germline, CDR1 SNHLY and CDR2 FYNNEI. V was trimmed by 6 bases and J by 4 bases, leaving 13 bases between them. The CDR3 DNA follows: TGTGCCAGCAGCGCCGCCGCCGGGGGAAACACCATATATTTT. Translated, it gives CASSAAAGGNTIYF.

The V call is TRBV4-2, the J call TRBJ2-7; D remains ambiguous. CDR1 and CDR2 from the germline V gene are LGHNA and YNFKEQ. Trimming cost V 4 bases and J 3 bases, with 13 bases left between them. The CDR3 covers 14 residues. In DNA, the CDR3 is TGTGCCAGCAGCCCCACGTGGAGCAACTACGAGCAGTACTTC. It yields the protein CASSPTWSNYEQYF.

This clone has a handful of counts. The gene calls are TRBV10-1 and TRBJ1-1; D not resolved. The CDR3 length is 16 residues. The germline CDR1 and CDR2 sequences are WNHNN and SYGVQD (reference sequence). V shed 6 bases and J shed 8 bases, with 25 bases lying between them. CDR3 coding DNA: TGCGCCAGCAGCGAACTAAGGATCTCGATGGGTTCCGAAGCTTTCTTT. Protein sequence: CASSELRISMGSEAFF.

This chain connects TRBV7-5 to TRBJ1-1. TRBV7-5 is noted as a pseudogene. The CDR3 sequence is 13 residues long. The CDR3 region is CVRSFLGLTEAFF. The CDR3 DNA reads TGTGTCAGAAGCTTTCTGGGACTCACTGAAGCTTTCTTT.

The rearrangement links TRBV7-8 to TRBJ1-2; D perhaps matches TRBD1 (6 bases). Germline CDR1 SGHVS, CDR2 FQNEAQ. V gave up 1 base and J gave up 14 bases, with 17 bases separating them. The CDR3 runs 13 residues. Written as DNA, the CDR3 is TGTGCCAGCAGCTTAGTGGCGGGGGCTTGGTCTACCTTC. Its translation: CASSLVAGAWSTF.

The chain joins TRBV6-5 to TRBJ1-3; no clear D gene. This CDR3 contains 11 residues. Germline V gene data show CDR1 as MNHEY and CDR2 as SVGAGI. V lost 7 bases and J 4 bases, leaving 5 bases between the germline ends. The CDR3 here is CASIRGNTIYF. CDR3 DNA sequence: TGTGCCAGCATCAGAGGAAACACCATATATTTT.